Presented here are 9 T cell receptor beta chains from one specimen sequenced in a study of T cells in Graves' hyperthyroidism and ophthalmopathy. It was RNA transcripts that yielded the amplified TCR beta CDR3 regions. An initial round of RT-PCR targeting the TCR CDR3 relied on the HTBI primer set. TCRdb called the multiplex PCR reads again in MiXCR, with one record for every CDR3 protein. The sample shows about 480,000 distinct CDR3 sequences, over 13% of them seen only once. The sequenced sample consisted of blood. All receptors come from a young woman with Graves' hyperthyroidism.

The table lists this clonotype with many counts. J is TRBJ2-5 and V is TRBV20-1; no definite D call. The V gene's germline CDR1 is DFQATT and CDR2 SNEGSKA (reference sequence). V was trimmed by 4 bases and J by 0 bases, leaving 6 bases between them. This CDR3 spans 12 amino acids. The CDR3 loop is CSAINNQETQYF. For the CDR3, the DNA is TGCAGTGCTATTAATAACCAAGAGACCCAGTACTTC.

This clonotype was found many times. This chain joins TRBV28 and TRBJ1-1; 10 nucleotides match TRBD1. This CDR3 region has 16 residues. Germline CDR1 is MDHEN and CDR2 is SYDVKM. Germline trimming cut 4 bases from V and 4 bases from J; bases unmatched to any gene: 9. In DNA, the CDR3 is TGTGCCAGCAGTTCTTGGGACAGGGGAATAATCACTGAAGCTTTCTTT. This codes for CASSSWDRGIITEAFF.

This clonotype was counted at least ten times. The J gene is TRBJ2-7, the V gene TRBV12-5; D unclear. V gave up 2 bases and J gave up 3 bases, with 5 bases separating them. This CDR3 is 12 amino acids long. In germline, CDR1 is LGHNT, CDR2 FRNRAP. CDR3 in amino acids: CASGLRGYEQYF. The DNA for the CDR3 is TGTGCTAGTGGTTTGCGCGGCTACGAGCAGTACTTC.

The V call is TRBV6-5, the J call TRBJ1-2, with D maybe TRBD1 (5 bases). The CDR3 loop spans 12 amino acids. Germline values: CDR1 MNHEY, CDR2 SVGAGI. V dropped 5 bases and J dropped 12 bases, with 16 bases sitting between them. CDR3 loop: CASSTEGLVHTF. The CDR3 nucleotides read TGTGCCAGCAGTACTGAGGGGCTAGTCCACACCTTC.

This clonotype was detected ten times or more. CDR3 amino acids: CASSQHRTPEAFF. The CDR3 nucleotides are TGTGCCAGCAGCCAACATAGGACGCCAGAAGCTTTCTTT. The genes are TRBV3-1 and TRBJ1-1; the D is unclear. Per the germline V gene, CDR1 is LGHDT and CDR2 is YNNKEL (reference sequence). CDR3 length: 13 amino acids. V lost 2 bases and J 8 bases, leaving 12 bases between the germline ends.

The table lists this clonotype with a few counts. The genes are TRBV7-9 and TRBJ2-3, with D perhaps being TRBD1 or TRBD2 (5 bases each). Trimming shortened V by 4 bases and J by 1 base, and 12 bases separated the two germline ends. CDR1 is SEHNR and CDR2 is FQNEAQ in the germline V gene (reference sequence). This CDR3 is 15 amino acids long. CDR3 DNA: TGTGCCAGCAGCTCGGAGGTGGGGGGCACAGATACGCAGTATTTT. This gives the protein CASSSEVGGTDTQYF.

In this sample, this clonotype turned up many times. The chain has TRBV6-5 and TRBJ1-2; TRBD1 matches 7 bases. The V gene end was trimmed by 5 bases and the J gene end by 8 bases; junction bases not matched to a gene: 14. Germline lookup yields CDR1 MNHEY and CDR2 SVGAGI. The CDR3 has 15 amino acids. The CDR3: CASSNPRAGGYGYTF. In DNA, the CDR3 is TGTGCCAGCAGTAACCCCCGGGCAGGGGGTTACGGCTACACCTTC.

In this sample, this clonotype turned up many times. V and J are TRBV29-1 and TRBJ2-1, with TRBD2 matching 10 bases. This CDR3 has 15 residues. V dropped 1 base and J dropped 10; count of bases not matched to a gene: 10. CDR1 is SQVTM and CDR2 is ANQGSEA in the germline V gene. The CDR3 region has the DNA TGCAGCGTTGAAGTAGACGATCTAGCGGGAGTCGAGCAGTTCTTC. It codes for CSVEVDDLAGVEQFF.

The table lists this clonotype with a few counts. The V and J genes are TRBV3-1 and TRBJ2-7; D unclear. Germline CDR1 reads LGHDT; CDR2 reads YNNKEL (reference sequence). The CDR3 loop spans 15 amino acids. V shed 1 base and J shed 4 bases, with 14 bases lying between them. This chain's CDR3 is CASSQGATRAYEQYF. The CDR3 DNA sequence: TGTGCCAGCAGCCAAGGGGCCACAAGGGCTTACGAGCAGTACTTC.